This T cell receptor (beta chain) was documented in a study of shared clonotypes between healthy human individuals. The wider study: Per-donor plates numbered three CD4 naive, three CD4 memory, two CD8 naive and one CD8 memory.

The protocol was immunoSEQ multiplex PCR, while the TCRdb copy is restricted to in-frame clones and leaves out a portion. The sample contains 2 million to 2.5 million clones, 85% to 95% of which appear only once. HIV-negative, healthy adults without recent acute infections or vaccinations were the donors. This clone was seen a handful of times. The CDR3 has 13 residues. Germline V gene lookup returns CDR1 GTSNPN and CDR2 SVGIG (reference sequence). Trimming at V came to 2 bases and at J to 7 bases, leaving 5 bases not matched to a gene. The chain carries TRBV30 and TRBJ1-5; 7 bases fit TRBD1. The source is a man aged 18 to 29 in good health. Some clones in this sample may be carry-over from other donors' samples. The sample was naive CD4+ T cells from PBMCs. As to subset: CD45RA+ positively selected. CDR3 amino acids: CAWSRGPSQPQHF. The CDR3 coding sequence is TGTGCCTGGAGTAGGGGGCCGAGCCAGCCCCAGCATTTT.